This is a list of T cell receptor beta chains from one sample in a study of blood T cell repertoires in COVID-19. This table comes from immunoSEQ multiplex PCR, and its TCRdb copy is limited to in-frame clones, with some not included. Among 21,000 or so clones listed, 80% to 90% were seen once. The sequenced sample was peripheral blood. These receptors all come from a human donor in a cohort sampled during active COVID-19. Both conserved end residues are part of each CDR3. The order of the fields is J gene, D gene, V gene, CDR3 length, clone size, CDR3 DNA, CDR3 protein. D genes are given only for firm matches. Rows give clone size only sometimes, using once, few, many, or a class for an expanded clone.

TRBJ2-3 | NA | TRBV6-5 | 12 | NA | TGTGCCAGCAGCCAGAGCACAGATACGCAGTATTTT | CASSQSTDTQYF
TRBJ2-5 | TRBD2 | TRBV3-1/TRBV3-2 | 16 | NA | TGTGCCAGCAGCCAAGGGTTGCGGGGGGAGCAAGAGACCCAGTACTTC | CASSQGLRGEQETQYF
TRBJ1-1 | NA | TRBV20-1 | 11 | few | TGCAGTGCTAGGCCAGGGCCCGAAGCTTTCTTT | CSARPGPEAFF
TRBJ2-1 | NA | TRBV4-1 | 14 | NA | TGCGCCAGCTCTACCGTGGGGGCCCACTCGGGGCAGTTCTTC | CASSTVGAHSGQFF
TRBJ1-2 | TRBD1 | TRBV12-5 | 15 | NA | TGTGCTAGTGGTTTGGCCGGGACAGCAACCTATGGCTACACCTTC | CASGLAGTATYGYTF
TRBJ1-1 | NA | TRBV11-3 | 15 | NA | TGTGCCAGCAGCTTAGGTTCGGGAGGCAGCACTGAAGCTTTCTTT | CASSLGSGGSTEAFF
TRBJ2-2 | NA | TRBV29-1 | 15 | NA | TGCAGCGTCCGGGTCCTCTCAAGTGGGACCGGGGAGCTGTTTTTT | CSVRVLSSGTGELFF
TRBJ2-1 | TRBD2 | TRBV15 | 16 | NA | TGTGCCACCAGCAGAGATTCGCTAGCGGGGGGGGCCCAACAGTTCTTC | CATSRDSLAGGAQQFF
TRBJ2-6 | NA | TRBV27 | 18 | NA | TGTGCCAGCAGTTTGCGCATAATTTCGCCCTCTGGGGCCAACGTCCTGACTTTC | CASSLRIISPSGANVLTF
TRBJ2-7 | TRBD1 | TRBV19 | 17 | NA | TGTGCCAGTAGTACAACGGGACAGGGTGTTAGAGTGGACGAGCAGTACTTC | CASSTTGQGVRVDEQYF
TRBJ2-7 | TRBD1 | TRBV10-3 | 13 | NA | TGTGCCATCAGGGAAACAGGGGGCGGAGAGCAGTACTTC | CAIRETGGGEQYF
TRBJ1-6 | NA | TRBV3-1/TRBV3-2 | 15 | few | TGTGCCAGCAGCCAAGCAGGACTACTTGATTCACCCCTCCACTTT | CASSQAGLLDSPLHF
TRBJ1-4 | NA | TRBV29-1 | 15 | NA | TGCAGCGTGCTGCACAGGGTTAGTTTGGGTGAAAAACTGTTTTTT | CSVLHRVSLGEKLFF
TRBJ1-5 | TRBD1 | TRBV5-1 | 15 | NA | TGCGCCAGCAGACCCGGGACAGGGGTTTATCAGCCCCAGCATTTT | CASRPGTGVYQPQHF
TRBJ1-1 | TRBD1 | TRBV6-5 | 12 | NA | TGTGCCAGCAGGCCCGGGGACAGCAAAGCTTTCTTT | CASRPGDSKAFF
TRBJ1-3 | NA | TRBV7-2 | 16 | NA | TGTGCCAGCAGCTTTGGTCTGGGCGGGACTGGAAACACCATATATTTT | CASSFGLGGTGNTIYF
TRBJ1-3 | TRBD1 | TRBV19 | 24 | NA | TGTGCCAGTAGCCTGGGAGCTCTGGGGATTGACAGGGGGTTTTATAGGGCCTCTGGAAACACCATATATTTT | CASSLGALGIDRGFYRASGNTIYF
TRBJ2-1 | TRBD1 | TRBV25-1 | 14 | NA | TGTGCCAGCACATGGACAGGGGGTGGCGATGAGCAGTTCTTC | CASTWTGGGDEQFF
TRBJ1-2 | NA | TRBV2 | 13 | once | TGTGCCAGCTCCGGGGACTTTAACTATGGCTACACCTTC | CASSGDFNYGYTF
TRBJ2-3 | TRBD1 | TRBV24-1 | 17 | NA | TGTGCCACCAGTGATTCGGGACAGGGACGAGGCACAGATACGCAGTATTTT | CATSDSGQGRGTDTQYF
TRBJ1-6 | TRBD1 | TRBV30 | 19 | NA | TGTGCCTGCCCGCCGCCCAGGACAGGGGTGAGCTCCTATAATTCACCCCTCCACTTT | CACPPPRTGVSSYNSPLHF
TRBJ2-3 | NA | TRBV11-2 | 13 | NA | TGTGCCAGCAGCTCCCTCCGGTCGCCGAGACAGTATTTT | CASSSLRSPRQYF
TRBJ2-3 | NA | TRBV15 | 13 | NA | TGTGCCACCAGCAGAGATCTGAGGGATACGCAGTATTTT | CATSRDLRDTQYF
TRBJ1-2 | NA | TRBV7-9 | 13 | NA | TGTGCCAGCGCATTGGAAGGCGGCTATGGCTACACCTTC | CASALEGGYGYTF
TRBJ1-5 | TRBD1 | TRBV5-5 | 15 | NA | TGTGCCAGCAGCTCCTTTCTTGACAGGGGTCAGCCCCAGCATTTT | CASSSFLDRGQPQHF
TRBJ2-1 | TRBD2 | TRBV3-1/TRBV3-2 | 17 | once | TGTGCCAGCAGCCCTCTCCCCGGGGGGGCACCCTACAATGAGCAGTTCTTC | CASSPLPGGAPYNEQFF
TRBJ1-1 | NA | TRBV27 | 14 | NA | TGTGCCAGCAGTTCCGGGTCGGGGGTTATGGAGGCTTTCTTT | CASSSGSGVMEAFF
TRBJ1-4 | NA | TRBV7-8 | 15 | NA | TGTGCCAGCAGCCAGGGCGGACAGCTAAATGAAAAACTGTTTTTT | CASSQGGQLNEKLFF
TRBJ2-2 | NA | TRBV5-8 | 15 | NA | TGTGCCAGCAGACCGCTTGCGCCGAACACCGGGGAGCTGTTTTTT | CASRPLAPNTGELFF
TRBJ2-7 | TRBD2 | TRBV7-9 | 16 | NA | TGTGCCAGCAGCTTACTTATTACTAGCGGGGGGATCGAGCAGTACTTC | CASSLLITSGGIEQYF
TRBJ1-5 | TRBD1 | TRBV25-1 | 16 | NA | TGTGCCAGCAGTGAATTGACAGGGGACCCCCATCAGCCCCAGCATTTT | CASSELTGDPHQPQHF
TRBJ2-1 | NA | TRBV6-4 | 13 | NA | TGTGCCAGCAGTATACAAGGGGTGACTGAGCAGTTCTTC | CASSIQGVTEQFF
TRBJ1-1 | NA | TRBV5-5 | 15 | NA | TGTGCCAGCAGCCCGGACCTCAGGACAAACACTGAAGCTTTCTTT | CASSPDLRTNTEAFF
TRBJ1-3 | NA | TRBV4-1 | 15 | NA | TGCGCCAGCAGCCAAGATCCCGTCTCTGGAAACACCATATATTTT | CASSQDPVSGNTIYF
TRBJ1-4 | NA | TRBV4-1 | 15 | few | TGCGCCAGCAGTCTCTCGGGGACTGGGAATGAAAAACTGTTTTTT | CASSLSGTGNEKLFF
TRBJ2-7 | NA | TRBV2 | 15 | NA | TGTGCCAGCAGTGACCTGGACAGCCGATACTACGAGCAGTACTTC | CASSDLDSRYYEQYF
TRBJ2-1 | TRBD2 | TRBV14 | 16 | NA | TGTGCCAGCAGCCTGAGCGGGGGGGCCTATAGGAATGAGCAGTTCTTC | CASSLSGGAYRNEQFF
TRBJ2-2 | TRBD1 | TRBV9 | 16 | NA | TGTGCCAGCAGCCCCCGGGACAGAACGAACACCGGGGAGCTGTTTTTT | CASSPRDRTNTGELFF
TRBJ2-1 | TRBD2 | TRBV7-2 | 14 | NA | TGTGCCAGTTATGCGGGGGGGGCTTACAATGAGCAGTTCTTC | CASYAGGAYNEQFF
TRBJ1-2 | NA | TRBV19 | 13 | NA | TGTGCCAGTAGGACGGGTCCTCTCTATGGCTACACCTTC | CASRTGPLYGYTF
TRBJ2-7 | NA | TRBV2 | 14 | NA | TGTGCCAGCAGTGAAAAGGGGCGCGCCTACGAGCAGTACTTC | CASSEKGRAYEQYF
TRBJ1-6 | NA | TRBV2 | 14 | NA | TGTGCCAGCAGCCCCCTACAGGACAATTCACCCCTCCACTTT | CASSPLQDNSPLHF
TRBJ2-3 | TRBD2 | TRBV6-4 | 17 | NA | TGTGCCAGCAGTGCCCCTGACCCGAGCGGGGGGACGGATACGCAGTATTTT | CASSAPDPSGGTDTQYF
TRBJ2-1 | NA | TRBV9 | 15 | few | TGTGCCAGCAGCGTAGCTACACCCCGGGATGGGTCGCAGTTCTTC | CASSVATPRDGSQFF
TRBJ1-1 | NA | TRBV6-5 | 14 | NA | TGTGCCAGCAGGGTGGTAGGGGGTATCACTGAAGCTTTCTTT | CASRVVGGITEAFF
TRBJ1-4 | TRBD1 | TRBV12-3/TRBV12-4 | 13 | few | TGTGCCAGCAGTACAGGGGAGCATGAAAAACTGTTTTTT | CASSTGEHEKLFF
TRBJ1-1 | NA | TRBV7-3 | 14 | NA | TGTGCCAGCAGCTTAGCAGGGATGAACACTGAAGCTTTCTTT | CASSLAGMNTEAFF
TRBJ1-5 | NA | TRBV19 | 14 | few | TGTGCCAGTAGTTTTACAGGGAGGGGTCAGCCCCAGCATTTT | CASSFTGRGQPQHF
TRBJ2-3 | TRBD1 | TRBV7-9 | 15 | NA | TGTGCCAGCAGCGTCACAGGGGTGGCCACAGATACGCAGTATTTT | CASSVTGVATDTQYF
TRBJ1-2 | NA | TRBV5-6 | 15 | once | TGTGCCAGCAGCTTGTCCGGAGGGCGGGACTATGGCTACACCTTC | CASSLSGGRDYGYTF
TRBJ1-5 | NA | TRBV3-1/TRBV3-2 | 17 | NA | TGTGCCAGCAGCCAGGGCCCGGGAGGACGGGGCAATCAGCCCCAGCATTTT | CASSQGPGGRGNQPQHF
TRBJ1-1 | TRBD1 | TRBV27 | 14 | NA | TGTGCCAGCAGTTGGACAGGACTGAACACTGAAGCTTTCTTT | CASSWTGLNTEAFF
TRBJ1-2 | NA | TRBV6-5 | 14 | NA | TGTGCCAGCACCCAATACGCAGGCGGGTATGGCTACACCTTC | CASTQYAGGYGYTF
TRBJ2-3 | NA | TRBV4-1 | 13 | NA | TGCGCCAGCAGCCAAGAGAGAGGAGATACGCAGTATTTT | CASSQERGDTQYF
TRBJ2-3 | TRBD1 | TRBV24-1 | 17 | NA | TGTGCCACCAGTGATCGCCCGGGACAGGGACCCACAGATACGCAGTATTTT | CATSDRPGQGPTDTQYF
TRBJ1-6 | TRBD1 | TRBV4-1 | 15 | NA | TGCGCCAGCAGCCACCCGGGACAGGGGTTTTCACCCCTCCACTTT | CASSHPGQGFSPLHF
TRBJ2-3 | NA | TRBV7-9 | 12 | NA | TGTGCCAGCAACACAGCGGGCCATACGCAGTATTTT | CASNTAGHTQYF